Here is one TCR beta chain with its context. Its antigen is not known. The data belong to a study of cytomegalovirus exposure and HLA in healthy donors. The donors were in the roughly 120-subject validation cohort; that cohort was separate from the roughly 660-subject first cohort. V gave up 4 bases and J gave up 6 bases; unmatched junction bases: 6. This CDR3 spans 15 amino acids. The germline V gene encodes CDR1 SGHNT and CDR2 YYREEE (reference sequence). Libraries were prepared by immunoSEQ multiplex PCR; TCRdb keeps only in-frame clonotypes and omits some of them. The repertoire includes 120,000 or so clones, approximately 88% of them detected once, and about 2% sits in the top ten. Overall study results and limits: Rarity held for most TCR sequences, but there were some public TCRs that occurred in many donors.

The source of this sequence is a woman aged 18 to 35 in good health and CMV-seronegative. The specimen was PBMCs. The rearrangement links TRBV5-4 to TRBJ2-7; 14 bases align to TRBD2. CDR3 DNA sequence: TGTGCCAGCAGCGAAGGACTAGCGGGAGGAAGCGAGCAGTACTTC. It yields the protein CASSEGLAGGSEQYF.